This T cell receptor (beta chain) was identified in a study of CD4 T cells in relation to SARS-CoV-2 and coronaviruses. Across the whole study: ViraFEST: approximately 10-day antigen culture of PBMCs, then TCR beta CDR3 sequencing.

About this clone: Its cognate antigen is unknown.

Germline assignment: CDR1 SGHTA and CDR2 FQGNSA. V trimming: 1 base; J trimming: 6 bases; junction bases outside the gene matches: 10. The CDR3 contains 16 residues. The unexposed donors gave CD4+ T cells in about 2010-2019, prior to COVID-19. The cells were cultured for 10 days before CD4+ T cells were isolated. Cells permitting, SARS-CoV-2 S/N and four cold-coronavirus spikes were tested on unexposed-donor CD4+ T cells. Cultures held under 2.5 million PBMCs per well with around 9.8 IU/ml IL-2. Data came from immunoSEQ multiplex PCR; TCRdb stores just in-frame clones and leaves some out. The table lists some 20,000 clones, approximately 78% of them singletons, with 15% to 20% in the top ten.

Sequences were obtained from CD4+ T cells from PBMCs, cultured in vitro. The genes are TRBV7-2 and TRBJ2-7; 9 bases align to TRBD2. This TCR was sampled from a human donor in good health. In DNA, the CDR3 is TGTGCCAGCAGCTTAGTCCCTTTAGCGGGAGTGACCGAGCAGTACTTC. Translated: CASSLVPLAGVTEQYF. Looking up the rest from reference TRBV7-2 and TRBJ2-7 gives the full variable domain: GAGVSQSPSNKVTEKGKDVELRCDPISGHTALYWYRQSLGQGLEFLIYFQGNSAPDKSGLPSDRFSAERTGGSVSTLTIQRTQQEDSAVYLCASSLVPLAGVTEQYFGPGTRLTVT.